The rows below give T cell receptor beta chains drawn from one sample of a study of tumor-infiltrating lymphocytes in localized non-small cell lung cancer. Assay: immunoSEQ multiplex PCR; the TCRdb copy retains only in-frame clones and omits some. The sample includes 9,000 to 15,000 clones, more than 75% seen only once; the top ten take 17%. The sequencing sample was made of uninvolved lung tissue not adjacent to the tumor. These receptor sequences come from a human donor with non-small cell lung cancer. The CDR3 runs from the conserved cysteine through the conserved F or W. D genes are given only for firm matches. Not every row has a clone size; where given, it reads once, few, many or a size class.

clone_size j_call v_call d_call cdr3_nt cdr3_aa
- TRBJ2-3 TRBV19 TRBD1 TGTGCCAGTAGTATAGTGGGACAGGGGATCTCGGGTACGCAGTATTTT CASSIVGQGISGTQYF
- TRBJ1-2 TRBV19 - TGTGCCAGTAGATCAGGACAGCACTATGGCTACACCTTC CASRSGQHYGYTF
- TRBJ1-2 TRBV4-2 - TGTGCCAGCAGCCAAGGGGAAGGCGGGTCCTCCGGGTATGGCTACACCTTC CASSQGEGGSSGYGYTF
- TRBJ2-7 TRBV5-1 - TGCGCCAGCAGCCCCTTAGGGAGAGCTAACTATCACTACGAGCAGTACTTC CASSPLGRANYHYEQYF
- TRBJ1-2 TRBV5-1 TRBD1 TGCGCCAGCAGCGAGACAGGGGGCGGAAGCTATGGCTACACCTTC CASSETGGGSYGYTF
- TRBJ2-3 TRBV7-8 - TGTGCCAGCAGCTTTCTAGCCGCTACGCAGTATTTT CASSFLAATQYF
- TRBJ1-2 TRBV4-1 - TGCGCCAGCAGCCAAACCGGGACACCGAACCATGGCTACACCTTC CASSQTGTPNHGYTF
- TRBJ2-4 TRBV5-6 - TGTGCCAGCAGCTGGCGACAGCTAGCCAAAAACATTCAGTACTTC CASSWRQLAKNIQYF
- TRBJ2-7 TRBV6-5 TRBD1 TGTGCCAGCAGTCCAGGGGGGGACAGGGCAGTTATTCGGTGG CASSPGGDRAVIRW
- TRBJ2-7 TRBV20-1 - TGCAGTGCTAGAGATGCTTACGAGCAGTACTTC CSARDAYEQYF
- TRBJ1-5 TRBV6-1 - TGTGCCAGCAGTGAAGGCCCAGGGAAATACAATCAGCCCCAGCATTTT CASSEGPGKYNQPQHF
- TRBJ2-3 TRBV6-6 - TGTGCCAGCAGTTACGCCTCTAGAACAGATACGCAGTATTTT CASSYASRTDTQYF
- TRBJ1-2 TRBV30 - TGTGCCTGGAGCCTCGCCGGGTGGCGGGTTGGCTACACCTTC CAWSLAGWRVGYTF
few TRBJ2-7 TRBV4-2 - TGTGCCAGCAGCCAAGATGCGGGGTCGAGCTACGAGCAGTACTTC CASSQDAGSSYEQYF
- TRBJ1-2 TRBV7-6 - TGTGCCACCAGAGGACACGAGGATGGCTACACCTTC CATRGHEDGYTF
- TRBJ2-2 TRBV7-7 - TGTGCTAGCAGTATAGCGGAAACCGGGGAGCTGTTTTTT CASSIAETGELFF
once TRBJ2-1 TRBV29-1 TRBD2 TGCAGCGTTATAGCGGGAGGGTACAATGAGCAGTTCTTC CSVIAGGYNEQFF
few TRBJ2-7 TRBV7-6 - TGTGCCAGCAGTTCCGTTCAGCCGGCGGGGGAGCAGTACTTC CASSSVQPAGEQYF
- TRBJ1-2 TRBV11-2 - TGTGCCAGCAGCTTGAACGATGGCTACACCTTC CASSLNDGYTF
- TRBJ1-5 TRBV5-6 - TGTGCCAGCAGCTTGAGGACGGGCAATCAGCCCCAGCATTTT CASSLRTGNQPQHF
- TRBJ2-1 TRBV27 - TGTGCCAGCAGTTACGACCCTTACAATGAGCAGTTCTTC CASSYDPYNEQFF
- TRBJ1-3 TRBV30 - TGTGCCGGGGTACTGGGGGGGCGATTCGGAAACACCATATATTTT CAGVLGGRFGNTIYF
few TRBJ2-5 TRBV13 - TGTGCCAGCAGCCGGGAAGAGACCCAGTACTTC CASSREETQYF
- TRBJ2-7 TRBV2 TRBD2 TGTGCCAGCAGTGGAGGGACTAGCGAAACCTACGAGCAGTACTTC CASSGGTSETYEQYF
- TRBJ1-5 TRBV7-8 - TGTGCCAGCAGCTTAGATAGCAATCAGCCCCAGCATTTT CASSLDSNQPQHF
- TRBJ1-6 TRBV6-1 - TGTGCCAGCACCAAAGACGGGGAGAGAGGTTCACCCCTCCACTTT CASTKDGERGSPLHF
- TRBJ2-1 TRBV5-1 TRBD1 TGCGCCAGCAGCTCACAGGGGAATGAGCAGTTCTTC CASSSQGNEQFF
few TRBJ2-7 TRBV4-2 - TGTGCCAGCAGCCAAGACAGGGAAATCGCCTACGAGCAGTACTTC CASSQDREIAYEQYF